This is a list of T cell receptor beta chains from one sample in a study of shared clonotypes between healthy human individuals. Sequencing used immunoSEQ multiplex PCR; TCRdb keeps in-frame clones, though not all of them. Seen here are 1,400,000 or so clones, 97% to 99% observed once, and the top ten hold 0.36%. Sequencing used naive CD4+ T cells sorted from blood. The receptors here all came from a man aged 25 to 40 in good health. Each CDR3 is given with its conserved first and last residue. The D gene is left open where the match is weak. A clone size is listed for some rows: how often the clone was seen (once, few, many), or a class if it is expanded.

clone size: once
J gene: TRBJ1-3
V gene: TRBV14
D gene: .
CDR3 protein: CASSQDFVGSGNTIYF
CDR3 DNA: TGTGCCAGCAGCCAAGATTTCGTGGGCTCTGGAAACACCATATATTTT

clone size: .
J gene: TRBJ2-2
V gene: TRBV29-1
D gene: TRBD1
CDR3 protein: CSAGTGDTGELFF
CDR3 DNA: TGCAGCGCCGGGACAGGGGACACCGGGGAGCTGTTTTTT

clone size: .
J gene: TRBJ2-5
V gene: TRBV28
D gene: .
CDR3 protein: CASSGPRPYF
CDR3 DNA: TGTGCCAGCTCAGGCCCTCGTCCGTACTTC

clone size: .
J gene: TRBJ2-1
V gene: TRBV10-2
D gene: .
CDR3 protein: CASSSLLSYNEQFF
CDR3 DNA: TGCGCCAGCTCGTCCCTCTTATCCTACAATGAGCAGTTCTTC

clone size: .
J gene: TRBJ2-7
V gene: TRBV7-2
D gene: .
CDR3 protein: CASSFRRSSYEQYF
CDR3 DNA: TGCGCCAGCAGCTTTAGAAGGAGCTCCTACGAGCAGTACTTC

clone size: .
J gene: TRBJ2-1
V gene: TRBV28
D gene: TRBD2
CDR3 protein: CASRAAGGPNNEQFF
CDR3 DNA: TGTGCCAGCAGAGCAGCGGGAGGGCCCAACAATGAGCAGTTCTTC

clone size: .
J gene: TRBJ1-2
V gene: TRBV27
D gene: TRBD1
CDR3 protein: CASSSHSRGKNYGYTF
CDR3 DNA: TGTGCCAGCAGTTCCCACTCCAGGGGGAAGAACTATGGCTACACCTTC

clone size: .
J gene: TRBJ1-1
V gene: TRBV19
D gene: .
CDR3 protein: CASSIDKTAGDTEAFF
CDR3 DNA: TGTGCCAGTAGTATAGACAAGACTGCAGGGGACACTGAAGCTTTCTTT

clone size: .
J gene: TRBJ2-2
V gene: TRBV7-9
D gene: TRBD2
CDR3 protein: CASRTSGNTGELFF
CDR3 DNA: TGTGCCAGCAGAACTAGCGGGAACACCGGGGAGCTGTTTTTT

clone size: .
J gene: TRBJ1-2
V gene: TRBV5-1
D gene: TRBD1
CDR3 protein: CASSGETGFYGYTF
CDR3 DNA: TGCGCCAGCAGCGGAGAGACAGGGTTCTATGGCTACACCTTC

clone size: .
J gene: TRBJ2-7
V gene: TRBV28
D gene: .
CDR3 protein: CASSLERKIEQYF
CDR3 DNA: TGTGCCAGCAGTTTAGAACGGAAAATCGAGCAGTACTTC

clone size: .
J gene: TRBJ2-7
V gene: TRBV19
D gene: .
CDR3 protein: CASTRTVSSYEQYF
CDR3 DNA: TGTGCCAGTACTCGGACAGTCTCCTCATACGAGCAGTACTTC

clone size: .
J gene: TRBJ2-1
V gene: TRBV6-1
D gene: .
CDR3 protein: CASKILSGTEQFF
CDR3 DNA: TGTGCCAGCAAAATTCTATCAGGGACTGAGCAGTTCTTC

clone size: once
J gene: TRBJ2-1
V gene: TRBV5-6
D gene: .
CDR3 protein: CASSLDSYNEQFF
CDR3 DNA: TGTGCCAGCAGCTTAGACAGTTACAATGAGCAGTTCTTC

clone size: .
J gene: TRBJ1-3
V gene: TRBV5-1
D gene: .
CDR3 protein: CASSARGQNSGNTIYF
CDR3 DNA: TGCGCCAGCAGCGCCCGCGGGCAGAACTCTGGAAACACCATATATTTT

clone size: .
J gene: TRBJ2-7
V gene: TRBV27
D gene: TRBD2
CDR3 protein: CASTSGTSKGEQYF
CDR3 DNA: TGTGCCAGCACCTCAGGGACTAGCAAGGGCGAGCAGTACTTC

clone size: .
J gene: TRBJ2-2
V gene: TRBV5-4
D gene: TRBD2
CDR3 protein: CASSPEAGLAVYWELFF
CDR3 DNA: TGTGCCAGCAGCCCAGAAGCGGGACTAGCGGTCTATTGGGAGCTGTTTTTT

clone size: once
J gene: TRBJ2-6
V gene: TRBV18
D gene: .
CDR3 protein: CASSSLDSGANVLTF
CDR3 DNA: TGTGCCAGCTCATCCCTGGACTCTGGGGCCAACGTCCTGACTTTC

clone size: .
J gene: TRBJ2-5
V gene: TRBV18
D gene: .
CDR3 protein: CASSPLGQPETQYF
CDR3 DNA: TGTGCCAGCTCACCATTAGGCCAGCCTGAGACCCAGTACTTC

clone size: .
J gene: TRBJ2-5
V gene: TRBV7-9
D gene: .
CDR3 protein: CASSSLLVTEETQYF
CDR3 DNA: TGTGCCAGCAGCTCGTTGTTGGTAACAGAAGAGACCCAGTACTTC

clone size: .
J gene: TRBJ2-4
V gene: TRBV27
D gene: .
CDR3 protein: CASSPRPGPSLRWNIQYF
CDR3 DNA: TGTGCCAGCAGTCCTCGGCCGGGACCTTCGTTAAGGTGGAACATTCAGTACTTC

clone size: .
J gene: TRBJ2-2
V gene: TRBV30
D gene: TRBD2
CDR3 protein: CAFGGGSGRVGELFF
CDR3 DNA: TGTGCCTTCGGGGGAGGTAGCGGGAGAGTCGGGGAGCTGTTTTTT

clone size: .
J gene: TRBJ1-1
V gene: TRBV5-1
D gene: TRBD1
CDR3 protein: CASSLLAGGSNTEAFF
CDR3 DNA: TGCGCCAGCAGCTTGTTGGCAGGGGGTTCTAACACTGAAGCTTTCTTT

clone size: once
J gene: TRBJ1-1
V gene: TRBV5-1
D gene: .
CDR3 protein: CASARGTVNTEAFF
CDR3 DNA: TGCGCCAGCGCGCGGGGGACGGTGAACACTGAAGCTTTCTTT

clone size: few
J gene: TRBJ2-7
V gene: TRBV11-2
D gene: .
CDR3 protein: CASSYEGLGFDF
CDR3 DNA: TGTGCCAGCAGCTACGAAGGGTTGGGGTTTGACTTC

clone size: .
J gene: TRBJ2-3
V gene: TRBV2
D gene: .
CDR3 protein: CASEGGLGWDLTDTQYF
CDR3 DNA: TGTGCCAGTGAAGGGGGTCTTGGGTGGGACCTTACAGATACGCAGTATTTT

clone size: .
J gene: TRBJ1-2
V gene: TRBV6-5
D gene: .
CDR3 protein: CASSYQQGSYGYTF
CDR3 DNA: TGTGCCAGCAGTTACCAGCAGGGAAGCTATGGCTACACCTTC

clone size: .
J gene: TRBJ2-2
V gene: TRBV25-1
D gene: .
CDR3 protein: CASSELTRVNTGELFF
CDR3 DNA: TGTGCCAGCAGTGAGCTTACCAGGGTCAACACCGGGGAGCTGTTTTTT

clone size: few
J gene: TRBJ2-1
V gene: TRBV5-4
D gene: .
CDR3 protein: CASSFSRVRSANEQFF
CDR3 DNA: TGTGCCAGCAGCTTTTCGAGGGTTCGGTCCGCCAATGAGCAGTTCTTC

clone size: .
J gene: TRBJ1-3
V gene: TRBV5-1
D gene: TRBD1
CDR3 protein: CASSLAGTGIGNTIYF
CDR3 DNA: TGCGCCAGCAGCTTGGCTGGGACAGGGATCGGAAACACCATATATTTT

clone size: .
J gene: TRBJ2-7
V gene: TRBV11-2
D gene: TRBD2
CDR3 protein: CASSPTSGNYEQYF
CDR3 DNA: TGTGCCAGCAGCCCCACCAGCGGGAATTACGAGCAGTACTTC

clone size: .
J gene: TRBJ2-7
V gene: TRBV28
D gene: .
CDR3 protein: CASNTLIYEQYF
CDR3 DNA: TGTGCCAGCAACACGTTAATCTACGAGCAGTACTTC

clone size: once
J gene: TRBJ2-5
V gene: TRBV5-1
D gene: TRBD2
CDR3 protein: CASSQTPSGQETQYF
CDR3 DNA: TGCGCCAGCAGCCAAACCCCTAGCGGCCAAGAGACCCAGTACTTC

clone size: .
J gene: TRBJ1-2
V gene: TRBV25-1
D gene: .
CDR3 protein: CASSDPSGTTYGYTF
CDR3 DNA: TGTGCCAGCAGTGACCCGTCCGGGACAACCTATGGCTACACCTTC

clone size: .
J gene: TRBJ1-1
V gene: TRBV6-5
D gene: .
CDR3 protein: CASSYLRRETEAFF
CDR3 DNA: TGTGCCAGCAGTTACTTGAGGCGTGAGACTGAAGCTTTCTTT

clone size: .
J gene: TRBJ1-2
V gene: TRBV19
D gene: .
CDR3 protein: CASGYYGYTF
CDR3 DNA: TGTGCCAGTGGGTACTATGGCTACACCTTC

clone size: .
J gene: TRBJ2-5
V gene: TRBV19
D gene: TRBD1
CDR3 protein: CASGTGLETQYF
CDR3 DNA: TGTGCCAGCGGGACAGGCTTAGAGACCCAGTACTTC

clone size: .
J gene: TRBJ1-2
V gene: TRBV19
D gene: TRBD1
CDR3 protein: CASSTGQGASGYTF
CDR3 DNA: TGTGCCAGTAGTACCGGACAGGGCGCCTCCGGCTACACCTTC

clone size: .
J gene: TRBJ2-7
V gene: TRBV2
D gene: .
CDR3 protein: CASSEPRRDVSYEQYF
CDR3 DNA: TGTGCCAGCTCGGAACCCAGGCGAGACGTATCCTACGAGCAGTACTTC

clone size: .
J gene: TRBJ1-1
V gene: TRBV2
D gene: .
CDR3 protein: CASLARGATEAFF
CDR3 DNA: TGTGCCAGCCTCGCCCGGGGCGCGACTGAAGCTTTCTTT

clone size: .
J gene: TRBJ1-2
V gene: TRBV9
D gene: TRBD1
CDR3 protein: CASSVATGAHNYGYTF
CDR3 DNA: TGTGCCAGCAGCGTAGCAACAGGGGCCCATAACTATGGCTACACCTTC

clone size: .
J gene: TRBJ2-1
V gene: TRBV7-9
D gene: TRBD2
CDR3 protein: CASSLGLASPNEQFF
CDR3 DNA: TGTGCCAGCAGCTTGGGACTAGCGAGCCCCAATGAGCAGTTCTTC

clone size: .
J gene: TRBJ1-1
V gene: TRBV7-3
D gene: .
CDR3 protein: CASSPQSRTGNTEAFF
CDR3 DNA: TGTGCCAGCAGCCCCCAATCTCGGACCGGGAACACTGAAGCTTTCTTT